The next 20 T cell receptor beta chains were all read from a single sample in a study of identical twins' blood T cells. TCRdb reanalysed the 5' RACE reads using MiXCR and keeps one entry per CDR3 protein. The sample lists fewer than 450,000 distinct CDR3 sequences; around 30% were seen once. Sequenced sample: PBMCs. All receptors derive from a woman between 18 and 50 years old in good health.

The V gene is TRBV10-3, the J gene TRBJ2-7; TRBD1 is a possible D gene (6 bases). CDR3 length equals 14 residues. In germline, CDR1 is ENHRY, CDR2 SYGVKD. Trimming took 6 bases from V and 3 from J, leaving 15 bases between them. The CDR3 sequence is CAISRDNESYEQYF. CDR3 DNA: TGTGCCATCAGCCGGGACAATGAAAGCTACGAGCAGTACTTC.

This clonotype occurred a few times. The chain links TRBV10-1 to TRBJ2-3; D gene uncertain. The germline gives CDR1 WNHNN, CDR2 SYGVQD (reference sequence). The ends were cut back, 0 bases at V and 6 bases at J, with 4 bases in the middle. The CDR3 consists of 12 residues. CDR3 sequence: CASSESGDTQYF. The DNA for the CDR3 is TGCGCCAGCAGTGAGTCGGGTGATACGCAGTATTTT.

The chain joins TRBV5-1 to TRBJ1-1; D gene uncertain. CDR1 is SGHRS, CDR2 YFSETQ, per germline. CDR3 length: 13 residues. The V end was cut by 2 bases, the J end by 8 bases, with 13 bases between. The CDR3 region is CASSFSQTSEAFF. The CDR3 DNA reads as TGCGCCAGCAGCTTTAGTCAGACTTCCGAAGCTTTCTTT.

This clonotype has a handful of counts. The chain has TRBV6-4 and TRBJ1-2; 8 bases map to TRBD1. Unmatched junction bases numbered 5, after V lost 2 bases and J lost 6 bases. From germline, CDR1 is MRHNA and CDR2 SNTAGT. The CDR3 runs 14 residues. CDR3 DNA sequence: TGTGCCAGCAGTGACACAGACAGGGGTCATGGCTACACCTTC. Translating it yields CASSDTDRGHGYTF.

V usage is TRBV20-1 and J usage is TRBJ1-1, with D unclear. The CDR3 covers 13 residues. Germline values: CDR1 DFQATT, CDR2 SNEGSKA (reference sequence). V was shortened by 5 bases and J by 4 bases, with 14 bases between the two germline ends. CDR3 protein: CSAQPSTLTEAFF. For the CDR3, the DNA is TGCAGTGCTCAACCCAGCACTCTCACTGAAGCTTTCTTT.

This clonotype was detected only a few times. V is TRBV4-3 and J is TRBJ1-2; D unresolved. Germline CDR1 is LGHNA and CDR2 is YSLEER. V lost 0 bases and J 9 bases, leaving 14 bases between the germline ends. The CDR3 extends over 14 amino acids. This CDR3 is CASSQDSPSPSYTF. The CDR3 bases are TGCGCCAGCAGCCAAGATAGCCCTTCCCCAAGCTACACCTTC.

This clonotype was picked up one time. The genes are TRBV29-1 and TRBJ1-1; D remains ambiguous. The CDR3 length is 14 residues. The V gene lost 3 bases and the J gene lost 4 bases, with 15 bases spanning the gap. Germline V gives CDR1 SQVTM, CDR2 ANQGSEA. The CDR3 DNA reads TGCAGCGTTGACCCCCAATCGTGGCGCACTGAAGCTTTCTTT. It specifies CSVDPQSWRTEAFF.

This chain joins TRBV4-2 and TRBJ2-3; 7 bases line up with TRBD2. The J segment lost 3 bases and the V segment lost 4 bases, leaving 10 bases of the junction unmatched. Germline CDR1 is LGHNA and CDR2 is YNFKEQ. The CDR3 loop spans 16 amino acids. The CDR3 sequence is CASSPQGGGRTDTQYF. In nucleotides, the CDR3 is TGTGCCAGCAGCCCACAAGGCGGGGGTCGGACAGATACGCAGTATTTT.

The rearrangement links TRBV14 to TRBJ1-2; D perhaps matches TRBD1 (5 bases). The CDR3 is 13 residues long. Germline CDR1 and CDR2: SGHDN and FVKESK. V was pared by 4 bases and J by 6 bases, with 12 bases between. CDR3 coding DNA: TGTGCCAGCAGCCGCCTCCAAGGGGATGGCTACACCTTC. Protein sequence: CASSRLQGDGYTF.

The count of this clonotype is one. This chain uses TRBV6-1 with TRBJ2-5; the D is unclear. Germline loops: CDR1 MNHNS, CDR2 SASEGT. The V end was cut by 6 bases, the J end by 5 bases, with 13 bases between. This CDR3 is 13 amino acids long. The CDR3 bases are TGTGCCAGCAGGAGTTTAGTCAGTGAGACCCAGTACTTC. It yields the protein CASRSLVSETQYF.

The sample holds a few counts of this clonotype. The J gene is TRBJ1-2, the V gene TRBV20-1; tentative D call: TRBD1 (5 bases). The germline V gene has CDR1 DFQATT and CDR2 SNEGSKA (reference sequence). V was clipped by 5 bases and J by 3 bases, with 13 bases between them. CDR3 size: 13 residues. The CDR3 sequence is CSAPTQTDYGYTF. CDR3 in DNA: TGCAGTGCTCCCACTCAGACAGACTATGGCTACACCTTC.

In its sample, this clonotype was seen a few times. The V gene is TRBV2, the J gene TRBJ1-3; no clear D. The CDR3 contains 15 residues. Germline V lookup: CDR1 SNHLY, CDR2 FYNNEI. The ends were cut back, 6 bases at V and 6 bases at J, with 18 bases in the middle. CDR3 sequence: CASSRGGIGENTIYF. The CDR3 DNA sequence: TGTGCCAGCAGCAGAGGTGGAATCGGGGAAAACACCATATATTTT.

This clonotype was counted a few times. The chain is built from TRBV11-2 and TRBJ2-1; TRBD2 agrees at 7 bases. This CDR3 is built from 15 residues. Germline CDR1 and CDR2: SGHAT and FQNNGV. V lost 3 bases and J lost 8; bases outside the gene matches: 10. The CDR3 region is CASSFVAGVFDEQFF. CDR3 nucleotide sequence: TGTGCCAGCAGCTTTGTGGCGGGAGTCTTCGATGAGCAGTTCTTC.

This clonotype was observed a handful of times. This chain connects TRBV10-3 to TRBJ2-3, with 9 bases aligning to TRBD1. The CDR3 runs to 15 residues. The trim removed 3 bases at V and 5 bases at J, leaving 6 bases unmatched. Per the germline V gene, CDR1 is ENHRY and CDR2 is SYGVKD. CDR3 amino acids: CAISDRDRDRDTQYF. In DNA form, the CDR3 reads TGTGCCATCAGTGACCGGGACAGGGATAGAGATACGCAGTATTTT.

The V gene is TRBV20-1, the J gene TRBJ2-1, with no clear D. The CDR3 is 13 amino acids. Germline-derived CDR1 and CDR2 are DFQATT and SNEGSKA (reference sequence). V dropped 3 bases and J dropped 3 bases, with 9 bases sitting between them. CDR3 region: CSASESIYNEQFF. DNA of the CDR3: TGCAGTGCTAGTGAATCAATCTACAATGAGCAGTTCTTC.

Note on this clonotype: A read error may explain this, as a much larger clone is one base away. J is TRBJ2-1 and V is TRBV19; 9 bases match TRBD2. CDR3 length: 14 residues. J gave up 4 bases and V 10 bases, and 8 bases lay outside the gene matches. Germline V CDR1 and CDR2: LNHDA, SQIVND (reference sequence). The DNA of the CDR3 is TGTGCCATTACCTTAGCGGGGGAATACAATGAGCAGTTCTTC. This translates into CAITLAGEYNEQFF.

The rearrangement links TRBV6-5 to TRBJ1-1, with TRBD1 identical over 7 bases. With V trimmed by 2 bases and J by 2 bases, 5 bases remained unmatched. CDR3 length: 15 residues. Germline V gene lookup returns CDR1 MNHEY and CDR2 SVGAGI. CDR3 bases: TGTGCCAGCAGTTACAGGGGACAGCCAAACACTGAAGCTTTCTTT. Protein product: CASSYRGQPNTEAFF.

The rearrangement joins TRBV29-1 to TRBJ2-3, with 9 bases aligning to TRBD2. V was pared by 2 bases and J by 10 bases, with 10 bases of the junction left unmatched. Germline loops: CDR1 SQVTM, CDR2 ANQGSEA. This CDR3 is built from 14 residues. The CDR3 sequence: CSVEKAGGLYSQYF. For the CDR3, the DNA is TGCAGCGTTGAAAAAGCGGGAGGCCTTTATTCGCAGTATTTT.

The chain uses TRBV18 and TRBJ1-1; perhaps TRBD1 as D (5 bases). The length of the CDR3 is 16 residues. V dropped 2 bases and J dropped 2 bases, with 15 bases sitting between them. In germline, CDR1 is KGHSH, CDR2 LQKENI. CDR3 region: CASSPFFSDSNTEAFF. The CDR3 DNA sequence: TGTGCCAGCTCACCATTTTTCTCTGACAGTAACACTGAAGCTTTCTTT.

The sample holds a few counts of this clonotype. The chain couples TRBV7-2 to TRBJ1-2; no clear D gene. This CDR3 comprises 14 residues. Germline loops: CDR1 SGHTA, CDR2 FQGNSA. The ends were cut back, 2 bases at V and 5 bases at J, with 12 bases in the middle. This chain's CDR3 is CASSLNPAGYGYTF. In nucleotides, the CDR3 is TGTGCCAGCAGCTTAAATCCCGCTGGGTATGGCTACACCTTC.